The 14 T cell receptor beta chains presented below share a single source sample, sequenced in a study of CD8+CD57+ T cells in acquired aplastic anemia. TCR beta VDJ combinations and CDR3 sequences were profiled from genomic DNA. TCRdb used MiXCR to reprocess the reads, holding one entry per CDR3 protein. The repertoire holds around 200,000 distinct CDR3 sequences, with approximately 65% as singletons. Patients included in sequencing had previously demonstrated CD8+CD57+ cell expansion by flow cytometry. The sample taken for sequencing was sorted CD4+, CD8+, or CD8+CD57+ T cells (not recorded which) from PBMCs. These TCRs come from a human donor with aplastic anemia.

The CDR3 here is CASSLGTSGGGGTDTQYF. CDR3 coding DNA: TGCGCCAGCAGCCTCGGGACTAGCGGGGGCGGGGGCACAGATACGCAGTATTTT. The chain has TRBV5-1 and TRBJ2-3, with 14 bases that match TRBD2. This CDR3 contains 18 residues. Germline CDR1 and CDR2: SGHRS and YFSETQ. V was pared by 4 bases and J by 1 base, with 8 bases of the junction left unmatched.

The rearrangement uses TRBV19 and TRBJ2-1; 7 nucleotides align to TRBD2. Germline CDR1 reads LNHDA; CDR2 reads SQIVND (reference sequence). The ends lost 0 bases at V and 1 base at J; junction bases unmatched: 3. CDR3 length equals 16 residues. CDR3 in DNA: TGTGCCAGTAGTATAGAAGGGAGGGTTTCCTACAATGAGCAGTTCTTC. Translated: CASSIEGRVSYNEQFF. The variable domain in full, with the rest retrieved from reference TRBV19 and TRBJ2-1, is DGGITQSPKYLFRKEGQNVTLSCEQNLNHDAMYWYRQDPGQGLRLIYYSQIVNDFQKGDIAEGYSVSREKKESFPLTVTSAQKNPTAFYLCASSIEGRVSYNEQFFGPGTRLTVL.

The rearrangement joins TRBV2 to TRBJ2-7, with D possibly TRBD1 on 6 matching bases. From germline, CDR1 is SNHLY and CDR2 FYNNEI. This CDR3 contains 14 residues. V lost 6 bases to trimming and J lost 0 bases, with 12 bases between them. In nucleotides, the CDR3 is TGTGCCAGCAGGGACAGCGACCACTCCTACGAGCAGTACTTC. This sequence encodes CASRDSDHSYEQYF.

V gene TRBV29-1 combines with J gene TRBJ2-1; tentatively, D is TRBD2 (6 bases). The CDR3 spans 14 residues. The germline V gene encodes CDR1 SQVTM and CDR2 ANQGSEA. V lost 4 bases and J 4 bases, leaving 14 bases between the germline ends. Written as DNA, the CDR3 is TGCAGCGTTGTTAATCCCGGGGGTTACAATGAGCAGTTCTTC. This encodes CSVVNPGGYNEQFF.

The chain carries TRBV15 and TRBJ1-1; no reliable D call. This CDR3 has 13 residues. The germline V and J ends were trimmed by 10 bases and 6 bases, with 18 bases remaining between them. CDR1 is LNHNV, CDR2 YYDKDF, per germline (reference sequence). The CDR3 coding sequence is TGTGCCATCGAGCGGGGAGTGTTTGCTGAAGCTTTCTTT. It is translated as CAIERGVFAEAFF.

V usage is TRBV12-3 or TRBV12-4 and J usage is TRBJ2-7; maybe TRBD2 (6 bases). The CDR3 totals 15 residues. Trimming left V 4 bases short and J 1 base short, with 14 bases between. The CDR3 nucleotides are TGTGCCAGCAGTTACTCTAGCGCCTCATCCTACGAGCAGTACTTC. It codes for CASSYSSASSYEQYF.

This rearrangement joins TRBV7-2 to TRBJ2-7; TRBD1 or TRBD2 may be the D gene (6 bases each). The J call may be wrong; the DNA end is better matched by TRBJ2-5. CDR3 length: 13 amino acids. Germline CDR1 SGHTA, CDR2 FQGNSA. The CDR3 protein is CASSPWRGETQYF. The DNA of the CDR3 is TGTGCCAGCAGCCCCTGGAGGGGGGAGACCCAGTACTTC.

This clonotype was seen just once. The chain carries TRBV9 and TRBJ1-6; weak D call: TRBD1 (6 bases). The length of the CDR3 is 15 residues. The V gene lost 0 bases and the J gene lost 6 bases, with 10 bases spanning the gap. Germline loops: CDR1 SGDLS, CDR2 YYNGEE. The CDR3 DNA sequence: TGTGCCAGCAGCGTAGGACAGGCCAGTAATTCACCCCTCCACTTT. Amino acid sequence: CASSVGQASNSPLHF.

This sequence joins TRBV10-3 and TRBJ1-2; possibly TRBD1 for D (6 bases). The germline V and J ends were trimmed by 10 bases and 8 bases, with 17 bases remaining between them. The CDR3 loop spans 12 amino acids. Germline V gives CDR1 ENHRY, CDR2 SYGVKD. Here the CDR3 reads CATTKGGLGYTF. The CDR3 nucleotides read TGTGCCACCACTAAGGGGGGTTTGGGCTACACCTTC.

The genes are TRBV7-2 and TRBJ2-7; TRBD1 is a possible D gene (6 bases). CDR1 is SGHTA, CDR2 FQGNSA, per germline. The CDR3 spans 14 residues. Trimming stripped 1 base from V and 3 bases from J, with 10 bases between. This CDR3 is CASSLGPQGYEQYF. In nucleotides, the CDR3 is TGTGCCAGCAGCTTAGGTCCACAGGGCTACGAGCAGTACTTC.

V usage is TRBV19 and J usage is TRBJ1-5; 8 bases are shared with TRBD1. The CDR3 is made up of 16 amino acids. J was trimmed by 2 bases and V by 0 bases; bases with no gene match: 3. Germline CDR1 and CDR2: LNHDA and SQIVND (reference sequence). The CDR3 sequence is CASSIELDRGNQPQHF. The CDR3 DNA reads TGTGCCAGTAGTATAGAGTTGGACAGGGGCAATCAGCCCCAGCATTTT. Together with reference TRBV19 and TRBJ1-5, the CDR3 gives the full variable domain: DGGITQSPKYLFRKEGQNVTLSCEQNLNHDAMYWYRQDPGQGLRLIYYSQIVNDFQKGDIAEGYSVSREKKESFPLTVTSAQKNPTAFYLCASSIELDRGNQPQHFGDGTRLSIL.

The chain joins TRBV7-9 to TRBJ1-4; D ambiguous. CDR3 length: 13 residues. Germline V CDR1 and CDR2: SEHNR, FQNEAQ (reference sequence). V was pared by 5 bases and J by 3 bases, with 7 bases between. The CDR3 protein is CASSQVSNEKLFF. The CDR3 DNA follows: TGTGCCAGCAGCCAAGTATCTAATGAAAAACTGTTTTTT.

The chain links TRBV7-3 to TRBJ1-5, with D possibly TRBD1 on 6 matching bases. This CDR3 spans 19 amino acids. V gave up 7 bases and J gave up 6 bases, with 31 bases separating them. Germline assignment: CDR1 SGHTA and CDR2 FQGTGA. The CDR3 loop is CASITTLEGAGEETQPQHF. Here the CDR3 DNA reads TGTGCCAGCATCACTACCCTAGAAGGGGCAGGGGAAGAGACTCAGCCCCAGCATTTT.

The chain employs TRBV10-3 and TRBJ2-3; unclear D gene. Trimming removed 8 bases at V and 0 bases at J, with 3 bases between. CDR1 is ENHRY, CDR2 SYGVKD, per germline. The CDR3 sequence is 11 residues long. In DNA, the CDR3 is TGTGCCATCCGGAGCACAGATACGCAGTATTTT. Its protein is CAIRSTDTQYF.